The entry below gives a single TCR beta chain sequence along with its context. The target antigen is unknown. This entry comes from a study of shared clonotypes between healthy human individuals. The study's findings and limits: The sole specimen, blood, was sampled, and tissue repertoires likely differ. In the sorted subsets, rarefaction showed sequencing was incomplete despite large depth. Compared with memory subsets, naive subsets generally had larger estimated richness.

Trimming removed 3 bases at V and 4 bases at J, with 6 bases between. Germline V gives CDR1 LNHDA, CDR2 SQIVND (reference sequence). This CDR3 contains 13 residues. Measured with immunoSEQ multiplex PCR; TCRdb has only the in-frame clones, and not every one. The sample has approximately 1.1 million clones; 78% are singletons. The V and J genes are TRBV19 and TRBJ2-2; D may correspond to TRBD1 or TRBD2 (5 bases each). The source material was memory CD4+ T cells from PBMCs. Subset described: CD45RA-negative fraction. This TCR was recovered from a man between 18 and 29 years old in good health. Some clones in this sample may be carry-over from other donors' samples. The chain's CDR3 is CASSMGVTGELFF. CDR3 DNA sequence: TGTGCCAGTAGTATGGGGGTCACCGGGGAGCTGTTTTTT. The whole variable domain, remainder taken from reference TRBV19 and TRBJ2-2, is DGGITQSPKYLFRKEGQNVTLSCEQNLNHDAMYWYRQDPGQGLRLIYYSQIVNDFQKGDIAEGYSVSREKKESFPLTVTSAQKNPTAFYLCASSMGVTGELFFGEGSRLTVL.